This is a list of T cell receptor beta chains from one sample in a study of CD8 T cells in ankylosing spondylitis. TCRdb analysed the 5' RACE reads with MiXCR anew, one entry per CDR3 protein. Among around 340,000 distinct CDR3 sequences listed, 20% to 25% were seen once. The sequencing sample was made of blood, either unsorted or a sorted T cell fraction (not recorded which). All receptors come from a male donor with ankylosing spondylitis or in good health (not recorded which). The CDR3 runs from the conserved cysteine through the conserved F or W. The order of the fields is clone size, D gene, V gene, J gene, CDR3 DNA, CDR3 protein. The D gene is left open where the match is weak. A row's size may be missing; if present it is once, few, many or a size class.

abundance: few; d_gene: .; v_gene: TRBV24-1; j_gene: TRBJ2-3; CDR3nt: TGTGCCACCAGTGAGACAGAAGCTAGCACAGATACGCAGTATTTT; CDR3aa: CATSETEASTDTQYF
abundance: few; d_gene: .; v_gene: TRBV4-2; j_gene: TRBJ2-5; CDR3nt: TGTGCCAGCAGCCAAGATCCTGGGGAGACCCAGTACTTC; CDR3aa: CASSQDPGETQYF
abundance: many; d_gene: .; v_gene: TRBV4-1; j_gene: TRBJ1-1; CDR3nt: TGCGCCAGCAGCCAAGCCCAATACGGAGGCAGCCTCAACACTGAAGCTTTCTTT; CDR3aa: CASSQAQYGGSLNTEAFF
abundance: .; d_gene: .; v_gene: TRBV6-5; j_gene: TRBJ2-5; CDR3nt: TGTGCCAGCAGTTACTCAGGGGTGGGCGAGACCCAGTACTTC; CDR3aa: CASSYSGVGETQYF
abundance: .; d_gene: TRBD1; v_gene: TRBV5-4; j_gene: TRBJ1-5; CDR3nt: TGTGCCAGCAGCGTGTACCCGGGACAGCCAATTTATAGCAATCAGCCCCAGCATTTT; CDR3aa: CASSVYPGQPIYSNQPQHF
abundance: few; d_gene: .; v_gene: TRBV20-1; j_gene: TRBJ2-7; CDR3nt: TGCAGTGCTAGTGGGGGCGGCTACGAGCAGTACTTC; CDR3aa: CSASGGGYEQYF
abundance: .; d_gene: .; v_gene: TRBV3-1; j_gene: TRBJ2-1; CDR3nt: TGTGCCAGCAGCCAAGATTACTTCAATGAGCAGTTCTTC; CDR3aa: CASSQDYFNEQFF
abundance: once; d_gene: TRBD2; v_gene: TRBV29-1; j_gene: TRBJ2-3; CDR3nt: TGCAGCGTTGAACTAGCGGGGGGATTCACAGATACGCAGTATTTT; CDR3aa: CSVELAGGFTDTQYF
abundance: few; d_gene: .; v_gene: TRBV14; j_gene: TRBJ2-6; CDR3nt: TGTGCCAGCAGACTAGACGGGAGCTCTGGGGCCAACGTCCTGACTTTC; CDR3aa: CASRLDGSSGANVLTF
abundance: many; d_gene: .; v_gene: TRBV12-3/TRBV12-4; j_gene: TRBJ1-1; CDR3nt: TGTGCCAGCACCGTGGGGAGGGTCAACACTGAAGCTTTCTTT; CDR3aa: CASTVGRVNTEAFF
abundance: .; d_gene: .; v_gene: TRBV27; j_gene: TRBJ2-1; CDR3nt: TGTGCCAGCAGTTTCCTAGCTGGACTTAACAATGAGCAGTTCTTC; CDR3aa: CASSFLAGLNNEQFF
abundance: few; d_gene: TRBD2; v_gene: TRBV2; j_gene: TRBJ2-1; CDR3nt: TGTGCCAGCAGCGGACTAGCGGCTGATCACTCCTACAATGAGCAGTTCTTC; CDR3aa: CASSGLAADHSYNEQFF
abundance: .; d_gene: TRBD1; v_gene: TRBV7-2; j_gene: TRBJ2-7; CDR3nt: TGTGCCAGCAGCATAAACAGGGGGCTTTACGAGCAGTACTTC; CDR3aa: CASSINRGLYEQYF
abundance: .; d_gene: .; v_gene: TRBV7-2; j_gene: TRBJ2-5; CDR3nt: TGTGCCAGCAGGCTATTAGGGGGCAGCGGGGCGAAAGAGACCCAGTACTTC; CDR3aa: CASRLLGGSGAKETQYF
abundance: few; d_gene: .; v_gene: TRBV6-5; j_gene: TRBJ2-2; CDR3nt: TGTGCCAGCAGTTACTCTCAGGGGGAGGGCACCGGGGAGCTGTTTTTT; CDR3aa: CASSYSQGEGTGELFF
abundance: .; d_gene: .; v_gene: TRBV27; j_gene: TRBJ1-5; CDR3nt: TGTGCCAGCAGTTTATCAGGTTATAGCAATCAGCCCCAGCATTTT; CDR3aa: CASSLSGYSNQPQHF
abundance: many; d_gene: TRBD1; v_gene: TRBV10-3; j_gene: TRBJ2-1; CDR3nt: TGTGCCATCAGTTGGACAGGGGACGAATACAATGAGCAGTTCTTC; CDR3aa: CAISWTGDEYNEQFF
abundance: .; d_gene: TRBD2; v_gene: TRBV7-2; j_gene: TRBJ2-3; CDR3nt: TGTGCCAGCAGCTACCTACCACTAGCGGGGGGGGGAGATACGCAGTATTTT; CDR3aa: CASSYLPLAGGGDTQYF
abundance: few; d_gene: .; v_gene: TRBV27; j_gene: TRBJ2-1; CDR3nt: TGTGCCAGCAGTAACCCCGTTGACCCATACAATGAGCAGTTCTTC; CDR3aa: CASSNPVDPYNEQFF
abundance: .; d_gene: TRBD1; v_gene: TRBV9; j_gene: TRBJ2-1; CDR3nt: TGTGCCAGCAGCGGGGGACAGGGGTTTTACAATGAGCTGTTCTTC; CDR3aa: CASSGGQGFYNELFF
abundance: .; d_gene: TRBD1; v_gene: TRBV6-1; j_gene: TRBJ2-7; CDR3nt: TGTGCCAGCAGTGCAGAATTAACCGGGACAGGCTCCTACGAGCAGTACTTC; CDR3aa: CASSAELTGTGSYEQYF
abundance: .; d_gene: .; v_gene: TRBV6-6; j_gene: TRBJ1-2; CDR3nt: TGTGCCAGCAGTTACGGTGACCCAGGGGGCTACACCTTC; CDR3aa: CASSYGDPGGYTF
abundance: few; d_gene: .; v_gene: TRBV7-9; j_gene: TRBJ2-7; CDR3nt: TGTGCCAGCAGCCCGAGGCTTGGGAACGAGCAGTACTTC; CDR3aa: CASSPRLGNEQYF
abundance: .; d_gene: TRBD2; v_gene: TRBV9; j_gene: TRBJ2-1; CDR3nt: TGTGCCAGCAGCTTTGCCGGGACTAGCACCGATGAGCAGTTCTTC; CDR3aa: CASSFAGTSTDEQFF
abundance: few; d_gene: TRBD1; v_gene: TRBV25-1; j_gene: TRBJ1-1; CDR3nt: TGTGCCAGCAGGAAGGGACAGGGTCTTGGCACTGAAGCTTTCTTT; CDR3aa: CASRKGQGLGTEAFF
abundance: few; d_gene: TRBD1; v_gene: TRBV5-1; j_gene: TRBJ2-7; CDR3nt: TGCGCCAGCAGCTTGGGACAGGGGACGAGCTCCTACGAGCAGTACTTC; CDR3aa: CASSLGQGTSSYEQYF
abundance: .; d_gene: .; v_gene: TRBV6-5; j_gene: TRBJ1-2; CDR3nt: TGTGCCAGCAGTTACAGCAGGGATCGCTATGGCTACACCTTC; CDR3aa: CASSYSRDRYGYTF
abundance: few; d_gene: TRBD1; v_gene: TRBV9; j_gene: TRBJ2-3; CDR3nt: TGTGCCAGCAGCTCTCCCCGGGACAGAGGCACAGATACGCAGTATTTT; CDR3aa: CASSSPRDRGTDTQYF
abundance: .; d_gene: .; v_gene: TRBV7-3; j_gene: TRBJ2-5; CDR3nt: TGTGCCAGCAGCGCTCCGGGAGAGACCCAGTACTTC; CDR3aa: CASSAPGETQYF
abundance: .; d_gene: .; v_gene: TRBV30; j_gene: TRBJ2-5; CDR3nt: TGTGCCTGGTGGGGTAGGGGGGCGCTGGTAGAGACCCAGTACTTC; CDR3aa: CAWWGRGALVETQYF
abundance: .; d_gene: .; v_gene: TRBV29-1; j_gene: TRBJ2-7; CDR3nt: TGCAGCGTTGACGAGGGGCCCAGGCAAGGCAGCGAGCAGTACTTC; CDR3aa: CSVDEGPRQGSEQYF
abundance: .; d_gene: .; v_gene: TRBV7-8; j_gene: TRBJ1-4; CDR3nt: TGTGCCAGCAGCCCTGGGGACATTGAAAAACTGTTTTTT; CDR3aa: CASSPGDIEKLFF
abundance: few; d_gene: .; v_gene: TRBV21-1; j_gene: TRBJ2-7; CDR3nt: TGTGCCAGCAGCCTGACAGGGTGGTCCTACGAGCAGTACTTC; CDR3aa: CASSLTGWSYEQYF
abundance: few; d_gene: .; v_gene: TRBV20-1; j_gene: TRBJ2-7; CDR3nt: TGCAGTGCTAGAGATCGGGACATCCCGTCCTACGAGCAGTACTTC; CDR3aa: CSARDRDIPSYEQYF
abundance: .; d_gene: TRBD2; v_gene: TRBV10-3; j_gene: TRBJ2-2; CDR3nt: TGTGCCATCAAGAGCGGGGGTTCGAACACCGGGGAGCTGTTTTTT; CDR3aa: CAIKSGGSNTGELFF